These T cell receptor beta chains were read from a single sample in a study of Tregs in tolerant kidney transplant recipients. Libraries were prepared by immunoSEQ multiplex PCR; TCRdb keeps only in-frame clonotypes and omits some of them. Of fewer than 45,000 clones listed, around 95% are singletons. No antigen has been identified for these receptors. The sequenced material came from Tregs from blood cultured with allogeneic cells. These receptors were taken from a human donor in good health. The CDR3 runs from the conserved cysteine through the conserved F or W. D genes are given only for firm matches. Clone size, where shown, is once, few, many, or a class for clones that have expanded.

abundance: -
j_gene: TRBJ2-7
v_gene: TRBV19
d_gene: -
CDR3nt: TGTGCCAGTAGTCCCGGACGTTCCTACGAGCAGTACTTC
CDR3aa: CASSPGRSYEQYF

abundance: -
j_gene: TRBJ2-7
v_gene: TRBV7-9
d_gene: TRBD1
CDR3nt: TGTGCCAGCAGCTTTGGGGACAGGCTAACAGACTTC
CDR3aa: CASSFGDRLTDF

abundance: -
j_gene: TRBJ2-6
v_gene: TRBV6-1
d_gene: -
CDR3nt: TGTGCCAGCAGGCCCACCTCTGGGGCCAACGTCCTGACTTTC
CDR3aa: CASRPTSGANVLTF

abundance: -
j_gene: TRBJ1-1
v_gene: TRBV11-2
d_gene: -
CDR3nt: TGTGCCAGCAGCTTACAATCGGTGACTGAAGCTTTCTTT
CDR3aa: CASSLQSVTEAFF

abundance: -
j_gene: TRBJ2-1
v_gene: TRBV27
d_gene: -
CDR3nt: TGTGCCAGCAAACTCAAGGGGGTTCTGGGGTTCGATGAGCAGTTCTTC
CDR3aa: CASKLKGVLGFDEQFF

abundance: -
j_gene: TRBJ1-3
v_gene: TRBV6-5
d_gene: -
CDR3nt: TGTGCCAGCAGTTATTCAGACTGGTTCTCTGGAAACACCATATATTTT
CDR3aa: CASSYSDWFSGNTIYF

abundance: -
j_gene: TRBJ2-7
v_gene: TRBV27
d_gene: TRBD1
CDR3nt: TGTGCCAGCTGGTCTCCGGACAGGGGGCTGAGAGAGCAGTACTTC
CDR3aa: CASWSPDRGLREQYF

abundance: -
j_gene: TRBJ2-2
v_gene: TRBV27
d_gene: -
CDR3nt: TGTGCCAGCAGTTTCTCGGTGTACACCGGGGAGCTGTTTTTT
CDR3aa: CASSFSVYTGELFF

abundance: -
j_gene: TRBJ1-2
v_gene: TRBV27
d_gene: TRBD1
CDR3nt: TGTGCCAGCAGGGCCGGGACAGGGTATGGCTACACCTTC
CDR3aa: CASRAGTGYGYTF

abundance: -
j_gene: TRBJ1-1
v_gene: TRBV27
d_gene: TRBD1
CDR3nt: TGTGCCAGCAGTGACAGGGTTGTCACTGAAGCTTTCTTT
CDR3aa: CASSDRVVTEAFF

abundance: -
j_gene: TRBJ1-2
v_gene: TRBV5-5
d_gene: -
CDR3nt: TGTGCCAGCAGCTTGTATGGGGAGGAGGGCTACACCTTC
CDR3aa: CASSLYGEEGYTF

abundance: -
j_gene: TRBJ1-4
v_gene: TRBV20-1
d_gene: -
CDR3nt: TGCAGTGCTAGCGACTTTGAAAAACTGTTTTTT
CDR3aa: CSASDFEKLFF

abundance: once
j_gene: TRBJ1-2
v_gene: TRBV29-1
d_gene: TRBD1
CDR3nt: TGCAGCGTTGACGAACGGACAGGGAAATCATGGGGATATGGCTACACCTTC
CDR3aa: CSVDERTGKSWGYGYTF

abundance: -
j_gene: TRBJ2-3
v_gene: TRBV2
d_gene: TRBD2
CDR3nt: TGTGCCAGTACTACTAGCGGGAGACGAGGCACAGATACGCAGTATTTT
CDR3aa: CASTTSGRRGTDTQYF